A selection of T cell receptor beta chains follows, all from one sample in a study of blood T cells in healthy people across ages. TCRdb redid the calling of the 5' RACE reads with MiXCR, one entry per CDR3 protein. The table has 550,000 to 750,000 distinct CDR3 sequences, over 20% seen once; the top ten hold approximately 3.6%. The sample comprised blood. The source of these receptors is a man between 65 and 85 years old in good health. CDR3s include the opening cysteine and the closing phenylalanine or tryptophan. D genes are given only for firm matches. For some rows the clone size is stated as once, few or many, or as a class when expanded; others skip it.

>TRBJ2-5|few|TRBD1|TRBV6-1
TGTGCCAGCAGACCTACGTATGGACAGGGAGAAGAGACCCAGTACTTC
CASRPTYGQGEETQYF
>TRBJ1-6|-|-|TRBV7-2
TGTGCCGGCAGCACCACAGGGCATAATTCACCCCTCCACTTT
CAGSTTGHNSPLHF
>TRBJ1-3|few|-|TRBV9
TGTGCCAGCAGCGTATGGGGGATCCCCGGAAACACCATATATTTT
CASSVWGIPGNTIYF
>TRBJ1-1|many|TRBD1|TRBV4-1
TGCGCCAGCAGCCAAGGGGTGGAGACAGGGGGGAACACTGAAGCTTTCTTT
CASSQGVETGGNTEAFF
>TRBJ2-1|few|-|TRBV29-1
TGCAGCGTTGTCCCGAACGATTACAATGAGCAGTTCTTC
CSVVPNDYNEQFF
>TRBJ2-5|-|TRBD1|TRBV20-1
TGCAGTGCTAGACAACCCGGGACAGTCAAAGAGACCCAGTACTTC
CSARQPGTVKETQYF
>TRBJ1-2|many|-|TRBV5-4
TGTGCCAGCAGCTTGGGCTACCAGTATGGCTACACCTTC
CASSLGYQYGYTF
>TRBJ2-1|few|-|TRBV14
TGTGCCAGCAGCCACGGCGGGGTTCCATTAAATGAGCAGTTCTTC
CASSHGGVPLNEQFF
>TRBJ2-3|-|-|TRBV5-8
TGTGCCAGCAGCTTCGACAGCGCGAAGACAGATACGCAGTATTTT
CASSFDSAKTDTQYF
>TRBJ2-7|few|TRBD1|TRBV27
TGTGCCAGCAGTCCCCTGGGACAGCTCTCACAACGGTACGAGCAGTACTTC
CASSPLGQLSQRYEQYF
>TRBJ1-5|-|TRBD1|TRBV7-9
TGTGCCAGCAGCCCTGGGACAGGGGGCGCGGATCAGCCCCAGCATTTT
CASSPGTGGADQPQHF
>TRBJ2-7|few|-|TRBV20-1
TGCAGTGCTAGAGTGGGGGGGCAGATTTACGAGCAGTACTTC
CSARVGGQIYEQYF
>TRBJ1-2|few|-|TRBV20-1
TGCAGTGCTAGAGATTCGGAGATTGGGTATGGCTACACCTTC
CSARDSEIGYGYTF
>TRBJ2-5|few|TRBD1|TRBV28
TGTGCCAGCAGTCAAAGGACAGGGGAGGAGACCCAGTACTTC
CASSQRTGEETQYF
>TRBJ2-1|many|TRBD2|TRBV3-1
TGTGCCAGCGAAGTGGCGGGGGAAGAGCAGTTCTTC
CASEVAGEEQFF
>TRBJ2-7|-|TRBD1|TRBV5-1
TGCGCCAGCAGCGACGGGACAGGGGGTTCCTACGAGCAGTACTTC
CASSDGTGGSYEQYF
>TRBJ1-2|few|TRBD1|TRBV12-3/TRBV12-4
TGTGCCAGCAGTCACAAGGACAGGGAAGTCGGCTACACCTTC
CASSHKDREVGYTF
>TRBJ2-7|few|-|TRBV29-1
TGCAGCGTTGAATTAGGCAGGGCCTACGAGCAGTACTTC
CSVELGRAYEQYF
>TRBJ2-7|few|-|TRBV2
TGTGCCAGCAGTAAAGAAAGATACGAGCAGTACTTC
CASSKERYEQYF
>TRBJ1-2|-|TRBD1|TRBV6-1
TGTGCCAGCAATGACAGGGGCTTCAACTATGGCTACACCTTC
CASNDRGFNYGYTF
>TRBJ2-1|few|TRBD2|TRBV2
TGTGCCAGCCTTCCGGGACTACAGTACAATGAGCAGTTCTTC
CASLPGLQYNEQFF
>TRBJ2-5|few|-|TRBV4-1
TGCGCCAGCAGCCAAGACAGGATTCTATACTTC
CASSQDRILYF
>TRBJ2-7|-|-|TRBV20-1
TGCAGTGCTAGAGATTCCCCAGGGACTCGGGAGCAGTACTTC
CSARDSPGTREQYF
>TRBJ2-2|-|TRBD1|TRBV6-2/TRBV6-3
TGTGCCAGCAGGCGTCGTACAGGGGGCACCGGGGAGCTGTTTTTT
CASRRRTGGTGELFF
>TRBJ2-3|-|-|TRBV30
TGTGCCTGGAAGGCCGGAGGGGCAGATACGCAGTATTTT
CAWKAGGADTQYF
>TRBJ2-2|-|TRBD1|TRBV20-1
TGCAGTGCTGGACAGGGGAACGGGGGGGAGCTGTTTTTT
CSAGQGNGGELFF
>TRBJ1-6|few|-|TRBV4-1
TGCGCCAGCAGCCACAACGGTGGTTCCCTCCACTTT
CASSHNGGSLHF
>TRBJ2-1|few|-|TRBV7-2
TGTGCCACCAGCGTTAGCGGCAATGAGCAGTTCTTC
CATSVSGNEQFF
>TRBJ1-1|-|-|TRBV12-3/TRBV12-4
TGTCCCAGCAGTTTGGACCAGGGGAACACTGAAGCTTTCTTT
CPSSLDQGNTEAFF
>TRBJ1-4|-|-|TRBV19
TGTGCCAGTACCAAAATGGCGCAGGGCTTTGAAAAACTGTTTTTT
CASTKMAQGFEKLFF
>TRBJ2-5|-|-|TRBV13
TGTGCCAGCATCTCCGGAATCGATCTGGGGGAGACCCAGTACTTC
CASISGIDLGETQYF
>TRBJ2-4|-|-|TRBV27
TGTGCCAGCAGGGGTCTAGCCGCCAAAAACATTCAGTACTTC
CASRGLAAKNIQYF
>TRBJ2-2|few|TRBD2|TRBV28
TGTGCCAGCCAGCGGGAGGGGACCGGGGAGCTGTTTTTT
CASQREGTGELFF
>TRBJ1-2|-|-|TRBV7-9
TGTGCCAGCAGCCTACTGGACGGAGGGAGGAGTGGCTACACCTTC
CASSLLDGGRSGYTF
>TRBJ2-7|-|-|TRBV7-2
TGTGCCAGCAGCCCCCCCCTGCGGCTCTTCACGGGGGAGCAGTACTTC
CASSPPLRLFTGEQYF
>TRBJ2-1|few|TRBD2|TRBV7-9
TGTGCCAGCAGCTTAACTAGCGGAGACCACAATGAGCAGTTCTTC
CASSLTSGDHNEQFF
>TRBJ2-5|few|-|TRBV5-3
TGTGCCAGAAGCTTGCAGTACCAAGAGACCCAGTACTTC
CARSLQYQETQYF
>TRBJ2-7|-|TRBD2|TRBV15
TGTGCCACCAGTCTCCTAGCGGGAGTTCCCTACGAGCAGTACTTC
CATSLLAGVPYEQYF
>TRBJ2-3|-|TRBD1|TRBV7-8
TGTGCCAGCACCAATACAGGGGCGAGAACAGATACGCAGTATTTT
CASTNTGARTDTQYF
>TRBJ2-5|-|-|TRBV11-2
TGTGCCAGCAGCTTAGACGGCAGCTACCAAGAGACCCAGTACTTC
CASSLDGSYQETQYF
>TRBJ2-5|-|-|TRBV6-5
TGTGCTAGCAGTTACGAGCAAGTGGGGGAGACCCAGTACTTC
CASSYEQVGETQYF
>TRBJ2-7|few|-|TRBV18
TGTGCCAGCTCACCACCGTCACAGAACTACGAGCAGTACTTC
CASSPPSQNYEQYF
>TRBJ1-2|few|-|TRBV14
TGTGCCAGCAGCCACAATGGCAGGGACGACTATGGCTACACCTTC
CASSHNGRDDYGYTF
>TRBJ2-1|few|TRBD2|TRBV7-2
TGTGCCAGCAGCTATCTAGCGGGAGTCAACAATGAGCAGTTCTTC
CASSYLAGVNNEQFF
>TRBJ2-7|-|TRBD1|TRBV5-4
TGTGCCAGCAGCCCAAGGACAGGCTCCGCAGGAGAGCAGTACTTC
CASSPRTGSAGEQYF
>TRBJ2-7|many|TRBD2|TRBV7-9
TGTGCCAGCAGCTTAGATACTAGCGGGAGGGCCGAGCAGTACTTC
CASSLDTSGRAEQYF
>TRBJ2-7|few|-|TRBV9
TGTGCCAGCAGCGTAGACGGGGGAGGTACCTACGAGCAGTACTTC
CASSVDGGGTYEQYF
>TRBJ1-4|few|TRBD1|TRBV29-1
TGCAGCGTTGAATCAGGGGGGGAAAAACTGTTTTTT
CSVESGGEKLFF
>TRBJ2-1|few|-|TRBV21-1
TGTGCCAGCAGCAAAGATAAGGTGGGCCTAGCGGGATTATACAATGAGCAGTTCTTC
CASSKDKVGLAGLYNEQFF
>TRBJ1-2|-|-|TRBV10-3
TGTGCCATCACTGAGGGTAACTATGGCTACACCTTC
CAITEGNYGYTF
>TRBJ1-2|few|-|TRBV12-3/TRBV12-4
TGTGCCAGCAGTCGCACAGCGGGTGGCTACACCTTC
CASSRTAGGYTF
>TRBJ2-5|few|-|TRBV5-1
TGCGCCAGCAGCTTTACCTCTCAACGAGAGACCCAGTACTTC
CASSFTSQRETQYF
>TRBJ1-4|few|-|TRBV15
TGTGCCACCAGCAGGCACTTCATCTCCGGTGAAAAACTGTTTTTT
CATSRHFISGEKLFF